This T cell receptor beta chain came from a study of blood T cells in healthy people across ages. Primers used in a second PCR of about 7 to 11 cycles were a sample-barcoded 5' primer and a J-beta primer mix. Each cDNA molecule was tagged by a template-switch adaptor with 12 random nucleotides. TCRdb reprocessed the 5' RACE reads with MiXCR, giving one entry per CDR3 protein. The data contain approximately 790,000 distinct CDR3 sequences, approximately 67% of them seen just once; the ten biggest clones take up around a quarter. V was pared by 6 bases and J by 7 bases, with 6 bases of the junction left unmatched. Germline V gives CDR1 DFQATT, CDR2 SNEGSKA (reference sequence). This CDR3 spans 13 amino acids. Samples each had at least 5 micrograms of total RNA extracted.

The material sequenced was blood. The sequence came from a man under 40 in good health. The chain couples TRBV20-1 to TRBJ2-1; 10 bases fit TRBD2. DNA for the CDR3: TGCAGTGCAGCTACTAGCGGGGTGAATGAGCAGTTCTTC. Its protein product is CSAATSGVNEQFF.